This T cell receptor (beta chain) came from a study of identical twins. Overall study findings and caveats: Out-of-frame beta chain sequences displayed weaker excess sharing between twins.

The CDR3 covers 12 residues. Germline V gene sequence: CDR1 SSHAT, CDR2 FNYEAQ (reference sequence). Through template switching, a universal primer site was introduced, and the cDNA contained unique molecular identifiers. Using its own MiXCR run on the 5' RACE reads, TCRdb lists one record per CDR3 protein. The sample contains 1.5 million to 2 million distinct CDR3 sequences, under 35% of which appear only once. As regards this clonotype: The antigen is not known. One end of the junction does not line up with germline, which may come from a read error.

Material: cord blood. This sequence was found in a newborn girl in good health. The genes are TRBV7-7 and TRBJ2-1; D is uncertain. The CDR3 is CASSYHRNEQFF. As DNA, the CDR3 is TGTGCTAGCAGTTACCATCGGAATGAGCAGTTCTTC.